A single T cell receptor (beta chain) is shown here with its context. What it binds is unknown. This sample stems from a study of shared clonotypes between healthy human individuals. Points from the study as a whole: Depth was large, yet rarefaction showed that sorted-subset sequencing was incomplete.

The data were produced by immunoSEQ multiplex PCR, yet TCRdb's version contains in-frame clones alone and is incomplete. The sample has about 2.3 million clones; about 92% are singletons. Germline lookup yields CDR1 MDHEN and CDR2 SYDVKM. The ends were cut back, 2 bases at V and 3 bases at J, with 11 bases in the middle. The CDR3 consists of 14 residues. The chain is built from TRBV28 and TRBJ2-7, with TRBD1 as a possible D gene (6 bases). The sequence derives from a man between 18 and 29 years old in good health. Some clones in this sample may be carry-over from other donors' samples. Source material: naive CD4+ T cells from PBMCs. Subset: CD45RA+ positively selected. The CDR3 DNA is TGTGCCAGCAGTTTAGGGCAGGGGTTCTACGAGCAGTACTTC. It is translated as CASSLGQGFYEQYF.